These 21 T cell receptor beta chains share one sample of origin, sequenced in a study of cytomegalovirus exposure and HLA in healthy donors. Both 60 Vbeta primers and 13 Jbeta primers went into the PCR. The method was immunoSEQ multiplex PCR; TCRdb's version includes in-frame clones alone and lacks a portion of them. The sample lists about 54,000 clones; roughly 85% were seen once. The sequenced material came from PBMCs. The receptors stem from a woman under 30 in good health and CMV-seronegative.

This clone has only one observation. The chain is built from TRBV10-3 and TRBJ2-5, with 7 bases fitting TRBD1. Germline CDR1 is ENHRY and CDR2 is SYGVKD. There are 14 residues in the CDR3. V shed 7 bases, J shed 2 bases, and the junction held 7 bases outside the gene matches. As DNA, the CDR3 is TGTGCCATCAAAGAGACAGGGTTACAAGAGACCCAGTACTTC. This codes for CAIKETGLQETQYF.

As for this clone: At one end, the junction sequence differs from germline, possibly due to a read error. This chain links TRBV27 with TRBJ2-7; 8 nucleotides agree with TRBD1. This CDR3 has 14 amino acids. Per the germline V gene, CDR1 is MNHEY and CDR2 is SMNVEV (reference sequence). The CDR3, as DNA: TGTGCCAGCAGTAGACAGGGGTTGCTCTACGGGCAGTACTTC. As protein: CASSRQGLLYGQYF.

The V gene is TRBV30, the J gene TRBJ2-6; weak D call: TRBD2 (5 bases). V dropped 0 bases and J dropped 0 bases, with 9 bases sitting between them. The CDR3 spans 16 residues. Germline V gives CDR1 GTSNPN, CDR2 SVGIG (reference sequence). The CDR3: CAWSVSGVSGANVLTF. DNA of the CDR3: TGTGCCTGGAGTGTGTCCGGGGTCTCTGGGGCCAACGTCCTGACTTTC.

The CDR3 loop is CASSVEGAGGVKAGELFF. The CDR3 DNA follows: TGTGCCAGCAGCGTAGAAGGGGCGGGAGGTGTTAAGGCCGGGGAGCTGTTTTTT. The rearrangement uses TRBV9 and TRBJ2-2; 8 bases are a match to TRBD2. Germline V gives CDR1 SGDLS, CDR2 YYNGEE. The CDR3 has 18 residues. J gave up 6 bases and V 0 bases, and 13 bases lay outside the gene matches.

In regard to this clone: Other DNA sequences in this sample translate to the same CDR3. The chain uses TRBV10-1 and TRBJ2-3; 11 bases fit TRBD2. J lost 2 bases, V lost 2 bases, and 6 bases had no gene match. The germline gives CDR1 WNHNN, CDR2 SYGVQD (reference sequence). The CDR3 is 17 residues long. In DNA form, the CDR3 reads TGCGCCAGCAGTGAGGGACTAGCGGGTACTTCCACAGATACGCAGTATTTT. Protein sequence: CASSEGLAGTSTDTQYF.

The table lists this clone with a few counts. This chain connects TRBV6-5 to TRBJ2-3; 10 bases are shared with TRBD2. The V and J ends lost 6 bases and 3 bases, in that order; junction bases with no gene match: 6. Germline CDR1 reads MNHEY; CDR2 reads SVGAGI. This CDR3 comprises 15 residues. CDR3 DNA sequence: TGTGCCAGCAGCACGGGACTAGCGTTTACAGATACGCAGTATTTT. It codes for CASSTGLAFTDTQYF.

This chain uses TRBV27 with TRBJ2-1; D possibly corresponds to TRBD1 (6 bases). The CDR3 runs to 13 residues. CDR1 MNHEY and CDR2 SMNVEV come from the germline V gene (reference sequence). Trimming shortened V by 6 bases and J by 10 bases, and 16 bases separated the two germline ends. DNA of the CDR3: TGTGCCAGCAGCACCGGACAGTCCCTGGAGCAGTTCTTC. It yields the protein CASSTGQSLEQFF.

This rearrangement joins TRBV27 to TRBJ2-7, with TRBD2 matching 7 bases. In germline, CDR1 is MNHEY, CDR2 SMNVEV (reference sequence). CDR3 length: 14 amino acids. Trimming took 3 bases from V and 3 from J; bases not matched to a gene: 5. In DNA form, the CDR3 reads TGTGCCAGCAGTTTTCGCGGGAGAAACTACGAGCAGTACTTC. Translation gives CASSFRGRNYEQYF.

The V gene is TRBV29-1, the J gene TRBJ2-7; 9 bases align to TRBD2. V lost 3 bases to trimming and J lost 3 bases; unmatched junction nucleotides: 6. Germline V gene sequence: CDR1 SQVTM, CDR2 ANQGSEA. This CDR3 spans 14 amino acids. CDR3 sequence (DNA): TGCAGCGTTGAGTTTCTGCGGGAGGGCTACGAGCAGTACTTC. This translates into CSVEFLREGYEQYF.

The genes are TRBV5-6 and TRBJ2-7; D may be TRBD2 (6 bases). Germline assignment: CDR1 SGHDT and CDR2 YYEEEE. This CDR3 comprises 16 residues. V was pared by 3 bases and J by 5 bases, with 21 bases between. CDR3 bases: TGTGCCAGCAGCTGGAGGGGTCACTTTACTTCTAACGAGCAGTACTTC. Translated, it gives CASSWRGHFTSNEQYF. The whole variable domain, filled in from reference TRBV5-6 and TRBJ2-7, reads DAGVTQSPTHLIKTRGQQVTLRCSPKSGHDTVSWYQQALGQGPQFIFQYYEEEERQRGNFPDRFSGHQFPNYSSELNVNALLLGDSALYLCASSWRGHFTSNEQYFGPGTRLTVT.

The chain links TRBV28 to TRBJ2-7, with D perhaps TRBD1 (5 bases). The CDR3 has 13 residues. Per germline, CDR1 MDHEN and CDR2 SYDVKM. V was cut by 5 bases and J by 1 base, with 9 bases left in between. The CDR3 nucleotides read TGTGCCAGCAGTCAGGGCAATTCCTACGAGCAGTACTTC. It encodes CASSQGNSYEQYF. The whole variable domain, filled in from reference TRBV28 and TRBJ2-7, reads DVKVTQSSRYLVKRTGEKVFLECVQDMDHENMFWYRQDPGLGLRLIYFSYDVKMKEKGDIPEGYSVSREKKERFSLILESASTNQTSMYLCASSQGNSYEQYFGPGTRLTVT.

This clone was observed a handful of times. The gene calls are TRBV2 and TRBJ1-2; 9 nucleotides align to TRBD1. The CDR3 has 15 residues. V lost 5 bases and J lost 7; bases outside the gene matches: 11. The germline CDR1 and CDR2 sequences are SNHLY and FYNNEI. The CDR3 DNA is TGTGCCAGCAGTCAAACACAGGGGGCACGTTCTGGCTACACCTTC. This encodes CASSQTQGARSGYTF.

As for this clone: This same CDR3 is encoded by further DNA sequences in the sample. The genes are TRBV25-1 and TRBJ2-3; D is undetermined. Germline V gene data show CDR1 as MGHDK and CDR2 as SYGVNS. V lost 5 bases and J lost 12, with 18 bases in between. This CDR3 has 13 residues. The CDR3 nucleotides are TGTGCCAGCAGTTCCTTTCGAGGTGGTACACAGTATTTT. Residues: CASSSFRGGTQYF.

Only one count was recorded for this clone. This rearrangement joins TRBV5-1 to TRBJ1-5, with 7 bases fitting TRBD1. V lost 0 bases to trimming and J lost 0 bases; unmatched junction nucleotides: 6. The germline V gene encodes CDR1 SGHRS and CDR2 YFSETQ. The CDR3 runs to 17 residues. The DNA for the CDR3 is TGCGCCAGCAGCTTGGAGGGACAGATTCATAGCAATCAGCCCCAGCATTTT. Protein sequence: CASSLEGQIHSNQPQHF.

This rearrangement joins TRBV6-5 to TRBJ2-5; unclear D gene. This CDR3 has 13 amino acids. V dropped 6 bases and J dropped 3 bases, with 11 bases sitting between them. The germline V gene has CDR1 MNHEY and CDR2 SVGAGI. DNA for the CDR3: TGTGCCAGCAGGGCCACTGCGGAAGAGACCCAGTACTTC. This encodes CASRATAEETQYF.

The rearrangement uses TRBV7-2 and TRBJ1-4; D call uncertain. The CDR3 contains 14 residues. Germline V gene sequence: CDR1 SGHTA, CDR2 FQGNSA. V lost 4 bases, J lost 0 bases, and 6 bases lay in between. In DNA, the CDR3 is TGTGCCAGCAGCTGGCCCGCAACTAATGAAAAACTGTTTTTT. It is translated as CASSWPATNEKLFF.

The rearrangement links TRBV6-1 to TRBJ1-1; D is undetermined. Germline V gene sequence: CDR1 MNHNS, CDR2 SASEGT. Trimming took off 2 bases at V and 3 bases at J, with 13 bases between the two ends. The CDR3 has 15 residues. This CDR3 reads CASSERFGEYTEAFF. In nucleotides, the CDR3 is TGTGCCAGCAGTGAACGGTTCGGGGAGTACACTGAAGCTTTCTTT.

The rearrangement joins TRBV19 to TRBJ1-1, with 10 bases identical to TRBD1. Per germline, CDR1 LNHDA and CDR2 SQIVND (reference sequence). This CDR3 is 16 amino acids long. Trimming removed 5 bases from V and 11 bases from J; junction bases left unmatched: 17. CDR3 sequence (DNA): TGTGCCAGTAGTCCCGGGACAGGGGACAGGTTCATGTTGGCTTTCTTT. Translating it yields CASSPGTGDRFMLAFF.

The V call is TRBV30, the J call TRBJ1-6, with D perhaps TRBD1 (6 bases). This CDR3 is 13 amino acids long. Trimming cost V 5 bases and J 7 bases, with 12 bases left between them. Germline CDR1 is GTSNPN and CDR2 is SVGIG (reference sequence). CDR3 protein: CAWETGPNSPLHF. The CDR3 DNA reads as TGTGCCTGGGAAACAGGGCCAAATTCACCCCTCCACTTT.

This chain connects TRBV11-2 to TRBJ1-1, with a weak D call TRBD1 (5 bases). The ends were cut back, 5 bases at V and 0 bases at J, with 13 bases in the middle. The CDR3 is 15 residues long. Germline CDR1 SGHAT, CDR2 FQNNGV. This chain's CDR3 is CASSPTQVMNTEAFF. CDR3 coding DNA: TGTGCCAGCAGCCCCACACAGGTGATGAACACTGAAGCTTTCTTT.

The CDR3, as DNA: TGTGCCAGCAGCTTAGAAGGGACTAGCGGCTACAATGAGCAGTTCTTC. As protein: CASSLEGTSGYNEQFF. The chain recombines TRBV11-3 with TRBJ2-1; TRBD2 matches 11 bases. The CDR3 is made up of 16 amino acids. CDR1 and CDR2 (germline): SGHNT, YENEEA. V lost 0 bases to trimming and J lost 3 bases; unmatched junction nucleotides: 1.